What follows are 29 T cell receptor beta chains derived from one specimen sequenced in a study of beta chain features in type 1 diabetes. Study-wide points: There was a moderate but significant shortening of TCRB CDR3s in all four CD4+ subsets of Type 1 diabetes patients.

These receptors have no identified antigens. Isolated RNA was reverse transcribed in full, so expressed TCRB transcripts were sequenced. This table comes from immunoSEQ multiplex PCR, and its TCRdb copy is limited to in-frame clones, with some not included. The sample lists over 300,000 clones, 9.3% occurring once. Material for sequencing was central memory CD4+ T cells from blood. These receptors were collected from a man younger than 45 with type 1 diabetes.

This clone was counted a few times. This chain joins TRBV9 and TRBJ1-5; perhaps TRBD1 as D (5 bases). This CDR3 contains 16 residues. Germline V gene lookup returns CDR1 SGDLS and CDR2 YYNGEE. Trimming cost V 4 bases and J 2 bases, with 16 bases left between them. CDR3 in DNA: TGTGCCAGCAGCCCTACTGTTCAGGGCCGCAATCAGCCCCAGCATTTT. Amino acid sequence: CASSPTVQGRNQPQHF. The full variable domain, with the rest looked up from reference TRBV9 and TRBJ1-5, is DSGVTQTPKHLITATGQRVTLRCSPRSGDLSVYWYQQSLDQGLQFLIQYYNGEERAKGNILERFSAQQFPDLHSELNLSSLELGDSALYFCASSPTVQGRNQPQHFGDGTRLSIL.

CDR3 residues: CASSAEPGQRIGDIQYF. CDR3 sequence (DNA): TGTGCCAGTAGTGCGGAACCGGGACAGAGAATTGGGGACATTCAGTACTTC. The chain couples TRBV19 to TRBJ2-4; TRBD1 matches at 7 bases. Germline values: CDR1 LNHDA, CDR2 SQIVND (reference sequence). The CDR3 has 17 residues. V trimming: 5 bases; J trimming: 8 bases; junction bases outside the gene matches: 18.

This chain links TRBV5-4 with TRBJ2-7; D may match TRBD1 or TRBD2 (6 bases each). This CDR3 is 16 amino acids long. V was clipped by 3 bases and J by 4 bases, with 20 bases between them. Per germline, CDR1 SGHNT and CDR2 YYREEE (reference sequence). CDR3 residues: CASSSKRGELTYEQYF. The CDR3 coding sequence is TGTGCCAGCAGCTCCAAAAGGGGGGAGCTAACTTACGAGCAGTACTTC.

The chain recombines TRBV5-1 with TRBJ1-3; no reliable D call. The ends were cut back, 5 bases at V and 4 bases at J, with 13 bases in the middle. The CDR3 covers 14 residues. Germline V gene data show CDR1 as SGHRS and CDR2 as YFSETQ. In DNA, the CDR3 is TGCGCCAGCAGAGTAGTGGGAGAAGGAAACACCATATATTTT. It specifies CASRVVGEGNTIYF. Looking up the rest from reference TRBV5-1 and TRBJ1-3 gives the full variable domain: KAGVTQTPRYLIKTRGQQVTLSCSPISGHRSVSWYQQTPGQGLQFLFEYFSETQRNKGNFPGRFSGRQFSNSRSEMNVSTLELGDSALYLCASRVVGEGNTIYFGEGSWLTVV.

The V and J genes are TRBV11-2 and TRBJ1-6; D not certain. CDR3 length: 13 residues. V lost 5 bases, J lost 8 bases, and 10 bases lay in between. The V gene's germline CDR1 is SGHAT and CDR2 FQNNGV. DNA of the CDR3: TGTGCCAGCAGCCCGAGGAGTGATTCACCCCTCCACTTT. Translated, it gives CASSPRSDSPLHF.

This clone was detected a few times. The CDR3, as DNA: TGTGCCAGCAGTGGACAGGGTTATTCACCCCTCCACTTT. Protein: CASSGQGYSPLHF. This chain joins TRBV2 and TRBJ1-6; 7 bases are a match to TRBD1. Germline values: CDR1 SNHLY, CDR2 FYNNEI. Trimming at V came to 4 bases and at J to 8 bases, leaving 2 bases not matched to a gene. The CDR3 spans 13 residues.

A few counts support this clone. This chain links TRBV6-6 with TRBJ1-5, with TRBD1 as a possible D gene (5 bases). V lost 8 bases, J lost 6 bases, and 17 bases lay in between. Germline CDR1 is MNHNY and CDR2 is SVGAGI (reference sequence). This CDR3 spans 14 amino acids. The CDR3 spells CASRGGEVGQPQHF. CDR3 DNA sequence: TGTGCCAGCCGTGGGGGGGAAGTAGGTCAGCCCCAGCATTTT.

The sample holds a few counts of this clone. This sequence joins TRBV6-1 and TRBJ1-1; D might be TRBD1 (5 bases). With 1 base removed from V and 5 bases from J, the gap between germline ends came to 11 bases. CDR1 is MNHNS and CDR2 is SASEGT in the germline V gene. There are 14 residues in the CDR3. DNA for the CDR3: TGTGCCAGCAGTGAAGTTGGGGGACGAACTGAAGCTTTCTTT. Its protein product is CASSEVGGRTEAFF.

This clone has only a few counts. V is TRBV10-3 and J is TRBJ2-7, with no clear D. CDR3 length: 13 amino acids. V was cut by 0 bases and J by 5 bases, with 8 bases left in between. CDR1 and CDR2 (germline): ENHRY, SYGVKD. CDR3 coding DNA: TGTGCCATCAGTGAGTCTTATCAGGACGAGCAGTACTTC. Its protein product is CAISESYQDEQYF.

This clone showed up just a few times. The genes are TRBV9 and TRBJ1-2; D not resolved. V was clipped by 1 base and J by 1 base, with 11 bases between them. Germline V gene data show CDR1 as SGDLS and CDR2 as YYNGEE. The CDR3 is 15 amino acids. DNA of the CDR3: TGTGCCAGCAGCGTACAAGGAGGCGGTAACTATGGCTACACCTTC. Its translation is CASSVQGGGNYGYTF.

There are a few counts of this clone. This sequence joins TRBV28 and TRBJ2-5; tentative D call: TRBD1 (5 bases). Germline CDR1 reads MDHEN; CDR2 reads SYDVKM. V dropped 5 bases and J dropped 3 bases, with 19 bases sitting between them. The CDR3 extends over 16 amino acids. This chain's CDR3 is CASSDPWGMPKETQYF. In nucleotides, the CDR3 is TGTGCCAGCAGTGACCCCTGGGGCATGCCGAAAGAGACCCAGTACTTC.

The CDR3 spells CASSLSPSGGVRATQYF. As DNA, the CDR3 is TGTGCCAGCAGCTTGTCACCTAGCGGGGGTGTCCGGGCTACGCAGTATTTT. The V gene is TRBV7-2, the J gene TRBJ2-3; 10 nucleotides agree with TRBD2. V lost 3 bases to trimming and J lost 8 bases; unmatched junction nucleotides: 14. Germline CDR1 and CDR2: SGHTA and FQGNSA. CDR3 size: 17 residues.

The chain couples TRBV7-2 to TRBJ1-1, with D hard to call. CDR3 size: 12 residues. Trimming removed 5 bases from V and 5 bases from J, with 9 bases in between. CDR1 is SGHTA and CDR2 is FQGNSA in the germline V gene. The CDR3, as DNA: TGTGCCAGCAGCGAGGGTTGGACTGAAGCTTTCTTT. It yields the protein CASSEGWTEAFF.

The J gene is TRBJ1-5, the V gene TRBV28; D gene uncertain. The V and J ends lost 6 bases and 5 bases respectively, with 11 bases between them. The CDR3 runs to 13 residues. Germline CDR1 and CDR2: MDHEN and SYDVKM. CDR3 in DNA: TGTGCCAGCAGATACCAGGTTGATCAGCCCCAGCATTTT. It translates to CASRYQVDQPQHF. The full variable domain, in which reference TRBV28 and TRBJ1-5 provide the parts outside the CDR3, is DVKVTQSSRYLVKRTGEKVFLECVQDMDHENMFWYRQDPGLGLRLIYFSYDVKMKEKGDIPEGYSVSREKKERFSLILESASTNQTSMYLCASRYQVDQPQHFGDGTRLSIL.

This clone was detected only a few times. The chain recombines TRBV6-5 with TRBJ1-2, with D uncertain. The ends were cut back, 7 bases at V and 3 bases at J, with 6 bases in the middle. CDR1 is MNHEY and CDR2 is SVGAGI in the germline V gene. This CDR3 contains 11 residues. This CDR3 is CASKADYGYTF. CDR3 bases: TGTGCCAGCAAGGCAGACTATGGCTACACCTTC.

This chain uses TRBV7-2 with TRBJ1-6; D call uncertain. The germline CDR1 and CDR2 sequences are SGHTA and FQGNSA. Between the trimmed V and J ends, which lost 3 bases and 7 bases, there was a span of 13 bases. This CDR3 comprises 15 residues. The CDR3 nucleotides read TGTGCCAGCAGCTTTGACGGCGCAGGCAATTCACCCCTCCACTTT. Encoded protein: CASSFDGAGNSPLHF.

The rearrangement uses TRBV5-6 and TRBJ1-5; TRBD1 aligns across 7 bases. Germline V lookup: CDR1 SGHDT, CDR2 YYEEEE. Losses at the gene ends were 3 bases for V and 7 bases for J; bases not matched to a gene: 7. The CDR3 length is 14 residues. DNA for the CDR3: TGTGCCAGCAGCTCCCGACAGGGAGTGCAGCCCCAGCATTTT. Protein: CASSSRQGVQPQHF.

Notes on this clone: The sample holds other DNA sequences that translate to the same CDR3. The rearrangement links TRBV20-1 to TRBJ2-1, with a weak D call TRBD2 (6 bases). V lost 4 bases and J lost 10, with 11 bases in between. CDR1 DFQATT and CDR2 SNEGSKA come from the germline V gene (reference sequence). The CDR3 is 11 residues long. CDR3 region: CSATRGGEQFF. DNA of the CDR3: TGCAGTGCTACCCGGGGAGGAGAGCAGTTCTTC.

The gene calls are TRBV7-2 and TRBJ2-3, with 8 bases aligning to TRBD2. The length of the CDR3 is 15 residues. The trim removed 1 base at V and 1 base at J, leaving 1 base unmatched. CDR1 and CDR2 from the germline V gene are SGHTA and FQGNSA. CDR3 amino acids: CASSLELAGTDTQYF. CDR3 DNA sequence: TGTGCCAGCAGCTTAGAACTAGCGGGCACAGATACGCAGTATTTT.

This clone has only a few counts. The rearrangement uses TRBV4-3 and TRBJ2-5; possible D gene TRBD1, 6 bases. The V end was cut by 0 bases, the J end by 5 bases, with 13 bases between. Germline V gives CDR1 LGHNA, CDR2 YSLEER. The CDR3 extends over 15 amino acids. The CDR3 sequence: CASSQDLAGAETQYF. Here the CDR3 DNA reads TGCGCCAGCAGCCAAGATCTGGCAGGGGCCGAGACCCAGTACTTC.

This clone occurred a few times. CDR3 amino acids: CAWRADQETQYF. The CDR3 region has the DNA TGTGCCTGGAGGGCTGACCAAGAGACCCAGTACTTC. This chain joins TRBV30 and TRBJ2-5, with unresolved D. Germline V gives CDR1 GTSNPN, CDR2 SVGIG (reference sequence). The CDR3 contains 12 residues. V was pared by 3 bases and J by 0 bases, with 5 bases between.

This clone was picked up a small number of times. The rearrangement uses TRBV27 and TRBJ1-1; 7 positions match TRBD1. Germline-derived CDR1 and CDR2 are MNHEY and SMNVEV (reference sequence). With V trimmed by 5 bases and J by 1 base, 4 bases remained unmatched. The CDR3 extends over 14 amino acids. CDR3 in amino acids: CASSPDRTNTEAFF. The CDR3 nucleotides read TGTGCCAGCAGTCCGGACAGGACGAACACTGAAGCTTTCTTT.

J is TRBJ2-7 and V is TRBV28; 8 bases agree with TRBD1. Germline V gene data show CDR1 as MDHEN and CDR2 as SYDVKM. CDR3 size: 15 residues. The trim removed 5 bases at V and 2 bases at J, leaving 8 bases unmatched. The DNA for the CDR3 is TGTGCCAGCAGTCCGAGAGGGACAGGAGCCTACGAGCAGTACTTC. Translation gives CASSPRGTGAYEQYF.

This clone was detected ten times or more. It is unclear where the CDR3 begins or ends on the DNA, so no DNA is shown, and the CDR3 is as TCRdb lists it. The V and J genes are TRBV2 and TRBJ2-3; the table's D call, TRBD1, was not checked against the DNA. Germline-derived CDR1 and CDR2 are SNHLY and FYNNEI. Both ends counted, the CDR3 spans 15 residues. The CDR3 here is CASSTSGQGADTQYF.

This clone has only a few counts. The chain joins TRBV7-9 to TRBJ1-5, with 9 bases identical to TRBD1. CDR1 and CDR2 from the germline V gene are SEHNR and FQNEAQ (reference sequence). The CDR3 runs to 14 residues. Trimming removed 5 bases from V and 8 bases from J; junction bases left unmatched: 7. The DNA for the CDR3 is TGTGCCAGCAGCCATGGACAGGGGTTAGAGCCCCAGCATTTT. Translation gives CASSHGQGLEPQHF.

This clone showed up just a few times. J is TRBJ1-2 and V is TRBV27; D is perhaps TRBD1 (5 bases). V dropped 5 bases and J dropped 4 bases, with 11 bases sitting between them. In germline, CDR1 is MNHEY, CDR2 SMNVEV (reference sequence). The CDR3 is 13 residues long. The DNA of the CDR3 is TGTGCCAGCAGTATCGGGGGTGGCTATGGCTACACCTTC. This encodes CASSIGGGYGYTF.

To note about this clone: At one end the junction does not follow the germline gene, possibly because of a read error. The V gene is TRBV29-1, the J gene TRBJ1-1; tentatively, D is TRBD1 (6 bases). This CDR3 contains 12 residues. CDR1 is SQVTM and CDR2 is ANQGSEA in the germline V gene. CDR3 DNA sequence: TGCAGCGTCGAAGGGGGGGAAAGAGTCATTTTCTTT. Its protein product is CSVEGGERVIFF.

The chain is built from TRBV18 and TRBJ1-2, with D possibly being TRBD1 (5 bases). Germline V gene sequence: CDR1 KGHSH, CDR2 LQKENI. Deletions cut 4 bases from V and 4 bases from J, with 16 bases between. This CDR3 contains 15 residues. The CDR3 DNA is TGTGCCAGCTCACTGGGGACCCGAACAGCCTATGGCTACACCTTC. Residues: CASSLGTRTAYGYTF.

The chain is built from TRBV7-2 and TRBJ1-5; 8 bases fit TRBD1. From germline, CDR1 is SGHTA and CDR2 FQGNSA. Trimming at V came to 3 bases and at J to 6 bases, leaving 10 bases not matched to a gene. The CDR3 extends over 16 amino acids. CDR3 nucleotide sequence: TGTGCCAGCAGCTTGCGCGGGGCAGGGGGCGTTCAGCCCCAGCATTTT. It specifies CASSLRGAGGVQPQHF.